The next 15 T cell receptor beta chains were all read from a single sample in a study of blood T cells in healthy people across ages. PCR was performed a second time for roughly 7 to 11 cycles using a sample-barcoded 5' primer and a J-beta primer mix. TCRdb ran MiXCR on the 5' RACE reads and lists one entry per CDR3 protein. The table lists 650,000 to 900,000 distinct CDR3 sequences, about 59% of them singletons. The material sequenced was blood. The receptors stem from a man aged 25-40 years in good health.

The chain links TRBV7-8 to TRBJ2-5; TRBD1 or TRBD2 may be the D gene (7 bases each). This CDR3 has 15 residues. V lost 0 bases and J lost 7, with 15 bases in between. The germline gives CDR1 SGHVS, CDR2 FQNEAQ. The CDR3 DNA sequence: TGTGCCAGCAGCTTAGCGGGACAGCGGGGAGGGACCCAGTACTTC. It specifies CASSLAGQRGGTQYF.

V usage is TRBV2 and J usage is TRBJ2-1; TRBD2 aligns across 10 bases. In germline, CDR1 is SNHLY, CDR2 FYNNEI. With 6 bases clipped from V and 7 bases from J, the junction kept 6 bases outside the gene matches. The CDR3 has 14 amino acids. The CDR3, as DNA: TGTGCCAGCAGATTAGCGGGGGGTGGTAATGAGCAGTTCTTC. This encodes CASRLAGGGNEQFF.

The chain combines TRBV7-9 with TRBJ1-2; D remains unclear. The germline V gene has CDR1 SEHNR and CDR2 FQNEAQ (reference sequence). V was clipped by 7 bases and J by 11 bases, with 17 bases between them. The CDR3 runs 12 residues. DNA of the CDR3: TGTGCCAGCAACCCAACGGAGGGTCAATACACCTTC. Protein: CASNPTEGQYTF.

In this sample, this clonotype turned up a few times. The J gene is TRBJ1-6, the V gene TRBV4-1; D call uncertain. The ends were cut back, 0 bases at V and 13 bases at J, with 10 bases in the middle. From germline, CDR1 is MGHRA and CDR2 YSYEKL. The CDR3 contains 13 residues. This CDR3 reads CASSQEPKDPLHF. CDR3 DNA: TGCGCCAGCAGCCAAGAGCCCAAAGACCCCCTCCACTTT.

This clonotype was seen only a few times. V usage is TRBV4-3 and J usage is TRBJ1-2; no clear D. Germline CDR1 LGHNA, CDR2 YSLEER. V shed 0 bases and J shed 4 bases, with 12 bases lying between them. This CDR3 is 15 amino acids long. In DNA form, the CDR3 reads TGCGCCAGCAGCCAAGACCTCGCACGGGGCTATGGCTACACCTTC. This codes for CASSQDLARGYGYTF.

The chain carries TRBV18 and TRBJ2-3, with D hard to call. With 1 base removed from V and 1 base from J, the gap between germline ends came to 6 bases. Germline values: CDR1 KGHSH, CDR2 LQKENI. The CDR3 consists of 14 residues. The CDR3: CASSPLERTDTQYF. DNA of the CDR3: TGTGCCAGCTCACCACTGGAACGCACAGATACGCAGTATTTT.

This chain uses TRBV25-1 with TRBJ1-4, with 8 bases identical to TRBD1. Germline trimming cut 0 bases from V and 0 bases from J; bases unmatched to any gene: 3. Germline V gives CDR1 MGHDK, CDR2 SYGVNS. The CDR3 extends over 17 amino acids. CDR3 region: CASSEYVRGPTNEKLFF. The CDR3 DNA reads TGTGCCAGCAGTGAATACGTCAGGGGGCCAACTAATGAAAAACTGTTTTTT.

This clonotype was recorded a few times. This chain joins TRBV3-1 and TRBJ1-6; D is uncertain. The germline V and J ends were trimmed by 4 bases and 3 bases, with 1 base remaining between them. The germline V gene encodes CDR1 LGHDT and CDR2 YNNKEL (reference sequence). The CDR3 is 12 amino acids. The CDR3 loop is CASSRYNSPLHF. The CDR3 DNA reads TGTGCCAGCAGCCGCTATAATTCACCCCTCCACTTT.

V and J are TRBV5-1 and TRBJ2-7; D is tentatively TRBD1 or TRBD2 (5 bases each). The tail of the sequence fits TRBJ2-5 better, so the J call may be wrong. This CDR3 has 17 residues. Looked up from germline, CDR1 is SGHRS and CDR2 is YFSETQ. CDR3 amino acids: CASSLGAGSLPYGTQYF. Here the CDR3 DNA reads TGCGCCAGCAGCTTGGGGGCAGGGAGTTTACCCTACGGGACCCAGTACTTC.

This clonotype was seen a single time. V usage is TRBV10-3 and J usage is TRBJ2-5; D ambiguous. Trimming took 0 bases from V and 11 from J, leaving 10 bases between them. The CDR3 is made up of 12 amino acids. Germline V gives CDR1 ENHRY, CDR2 SYGVKD. DNA of the CDR3: TGTGCCATCAGTGAGTCTACAGATAGGCAGTACTTC. This sequence encodes CAISESTDRQYF.

The chain carries TRBV29-1 and TRBJ2-5; no reliable D call. Germline V gene lookup returns CDR1 SQVTM and CDR2 ANQGSEA. The CDR3 is 12 residues long. In DNA form, the CDR3 reads TGCAGTGCGTCTGAAACGCAAGAGACCCAGTACTTC. This gives the protein CSASETQETQYF.

This chain joins TRBV7-9 and TRBJ2-5; D not certain. The germline V and J ends were trimmed by 1 base and 7 bases, with 16 bases remaining between them. This CDR3 region has 15 residues. The V gene's germline CDR1 is SEHNR and CDR2 FQNEAQ (reference sequence). The CDR3 DNA sequence: TGTGCCAGCAGCTTAGAGAACCCGGTACCGGGGACCCAGTACTTC. Residues: CASSLENPVPGTQYF.

This sequence joins TRBV4-2 and TRBJ2-2, with 8 positions matching TRBD1. CDR3 length: 15 amino acids. After removal of 0 bases from V and 3 bases from J, the junction contained 0 bases not matched to a gene. The germline V gene has CDR1 LGHNA and CDR2 YNFKEQ. In DNA form, the CDR3 reads TGTGCCAGCAGCCAAGAACAGGGGGACACCGGGGAGCTGTTTTTT. It is translated as CASSQEQGDTGELFF.

This clonotype has a handful of counts. V and J are TRBV12-3 or TRBV12-4 and TRBJ1-1, with D unclear. CDR3 length: 16 residues. The V end lost 5 bases, the J end lost 4 bases, and 20 bases lay between the germline ends. The CDR3 nucleotides are TGTGCCAGCAGTCCGAGGACGCCAGCGAGGGCCACTGAAGCTTTCTTT. This encodes CASSPRTPARATEAFF.

The chain combines TRBV7-6 with TRBJ1-2; no firm D call. Trimming took off 1 base at V and 8 bases at J, with 23 bases between the two ends. In germline, CDR1 is SGHVS, CDR2 FNYEAQ. The CDR3 has 17 residues. CDR3 residues: CASSLEVYGSLHGGYTF. CDR3 in DNA: TGTGCCAGCAGCTTAGAAGTCTACGGGTCCCTTCACGGGGGCTACACCTTC. Drawing the rest from reference TRBV7-6 and TRBJ1-2, the complete variable domain is GAGVSQSPRYKVTKRGQDVALRCDPISGHVSLYWYRQALGQGPEFLTYFNYEAQQDKSGLPNDRFSAERPEGSISTLTIQRTEQRDSAMYRCASSLEVYGSLHGGYTFGSGTRLTVV.